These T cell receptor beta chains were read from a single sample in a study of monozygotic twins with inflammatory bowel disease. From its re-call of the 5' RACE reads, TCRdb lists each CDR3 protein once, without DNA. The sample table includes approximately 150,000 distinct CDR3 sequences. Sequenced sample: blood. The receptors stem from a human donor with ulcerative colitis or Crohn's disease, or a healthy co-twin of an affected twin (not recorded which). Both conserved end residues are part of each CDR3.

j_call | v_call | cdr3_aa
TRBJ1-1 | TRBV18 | CASSPPAGENTEAFF
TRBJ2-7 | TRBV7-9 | CASSSVAGEQYF
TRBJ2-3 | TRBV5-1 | CASSLRAGAGTDTQYF
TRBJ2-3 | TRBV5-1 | CASSWTSGGTDTQYF
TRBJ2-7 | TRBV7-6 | CASSFGPTLSYEQYF
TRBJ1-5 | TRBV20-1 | CSARGDRNQPQHF
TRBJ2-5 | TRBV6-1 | CASGRPISTQETQYF
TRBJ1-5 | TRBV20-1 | CSAPQGDSNQPQHF
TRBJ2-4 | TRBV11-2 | CASSPHLAKNIQYF
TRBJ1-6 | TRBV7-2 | CARSLDGYNSPLHF
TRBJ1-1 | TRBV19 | CASRLLSENTEAFF
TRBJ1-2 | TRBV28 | CASSPGGGGYGYTF
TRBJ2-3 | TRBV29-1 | CSVDSSSTDTQYF
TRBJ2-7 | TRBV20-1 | CSASRQGVSSYEQYF
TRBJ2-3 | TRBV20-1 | CSARMVSGSADTQYF
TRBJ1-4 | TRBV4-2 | CASSQDYRGTATNEKLFF
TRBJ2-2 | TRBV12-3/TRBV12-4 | CASSLGDTNTGELFF
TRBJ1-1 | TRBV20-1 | CSAIPLYQGTMLNTEAFF
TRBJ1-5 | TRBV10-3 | CAITQSSNQPQHF
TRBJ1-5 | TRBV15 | CATSRTRDSPGEPQHF
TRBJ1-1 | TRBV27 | CASSLSTDTEAFF
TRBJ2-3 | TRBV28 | CASSSGQGAWADTQYF
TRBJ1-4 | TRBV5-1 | CASSLGQSNENLFF
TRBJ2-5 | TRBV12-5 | CASGRAGEETQYF
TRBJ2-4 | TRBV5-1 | CASSSGGGAKNIQYF
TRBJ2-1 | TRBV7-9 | CASSLGGSSGKNEQFF
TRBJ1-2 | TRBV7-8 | CASSLEGSVYGYTF
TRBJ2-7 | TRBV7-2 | CASSFRGGSYEQYF
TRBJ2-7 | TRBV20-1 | CSARDRLSYEQYF
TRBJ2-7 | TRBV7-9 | CASSKVGAYEQYF
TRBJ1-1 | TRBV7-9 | CASSLIPGQGAKAFF
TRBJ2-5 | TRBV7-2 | CASSGRLAEETQYF
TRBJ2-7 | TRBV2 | CASTPEGTYEQYF
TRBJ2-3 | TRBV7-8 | CASSLIRDRGSTDTQYF
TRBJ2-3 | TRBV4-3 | CASSQDPGAISTDTQYF
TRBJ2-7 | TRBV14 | CASSQGLAGAYEQYF
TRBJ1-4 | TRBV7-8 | CASSLGRGSTNEKLFF
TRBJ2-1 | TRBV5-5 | CASSLVVAGGPEQFF
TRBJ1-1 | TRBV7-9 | CASSLSGDTEAFF
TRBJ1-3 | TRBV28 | CASNDSPPGNTIYF
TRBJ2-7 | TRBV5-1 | CASSWRAALETKTYEQYF
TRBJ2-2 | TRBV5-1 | CASSLSGTREVGELFF
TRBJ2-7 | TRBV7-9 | CASSLEAGKGYF
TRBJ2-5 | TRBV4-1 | CASSPYLAGARETQYF
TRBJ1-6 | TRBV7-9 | CASSLFANSPLHF
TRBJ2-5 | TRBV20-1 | CSARTGGVKETQYF
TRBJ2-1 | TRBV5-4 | CASSLPQDEQFF
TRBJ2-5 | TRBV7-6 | CASSSEGGSQETQYF
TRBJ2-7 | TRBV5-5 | CASRKLRDSTTYEQYF
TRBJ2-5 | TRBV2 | CASTNTGKETQYF
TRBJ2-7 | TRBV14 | CASSQVGGSFYEQYF
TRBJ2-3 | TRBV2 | CASRSTDTQYF
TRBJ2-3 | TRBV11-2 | CAGSLDYTLAVTQYF
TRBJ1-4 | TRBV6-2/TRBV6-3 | CASSRPGGIGTNEKLFF
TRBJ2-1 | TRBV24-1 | CATGGGGTRNEQFF
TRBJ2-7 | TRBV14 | CASSLTRDTTNPYEQYF
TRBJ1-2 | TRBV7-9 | CASSLDRDFYGYTF